Listed here are 21 T cell receptor beta chains from one sample, sequenced in a study of OX40 agonist ivuxolimab in advanced cancers. Repertoires were generated with immunoSEQ multiplex PCR, while TCRdb's copy carries only in-frame clones and drops some. The sample carries about 79,000 clones, approximately 86% recorded once. Sequences were derived from CD4+ or CD8+ T cells sorted from blood, sampled in a trial of the OX40 agonist ivuxolimab. These receptors came from an adult with an advanced solid tumor such as melanoma, head and neck, liver or kidney cancer.

The chain is built from TRBV28 and TRBJ1-5; 9 bases align to TRBD1. The CDR3 spans 14 residues. Looked up from germline, CDR1 is MDHEN and CDR2 is SYDVKM. V lost 8 bases to trimming and J lost 6 bases; unmatched junction nucleotides: 8. The chain's CDR3 is CASLLTGGGQPQHF. The CDR3 nucleotides are TGTGCCAGCTTACTGACAGGGGGAGGTCAGCCCCAGCATTTT.

This chain links TRBV5-1 with TRBJ2-5; 11 nucleotides line up with TRBD2. CDR1 and CDR2 (germline): SGHRS, YFSETQ. The V segment lost 5 bases and the J segment 2 bases; nucleotides outside the gene matches: 11. The CDR3 has 17 residues. The CDR3 DNA follows: TGCGCCAGCAGGGAGGCTAGCGGGGGGACCAGACAAGAGACCCAGTACTTC. The encoded protein is CASREASGGTRQETQYF.

In nucleotides, the CDR3 is TGTGCCAGCATAGGGGCGGCCCAGCATTTT. Translated, it gives CASIGAAQHF. J is TRBJ1-5 and V is TRBV6-4; D is perhaps TRBD1 (5 bases). The CDR3 totals 10 residues. Germline-derived CDR1 and CDR2 are MRHNA and SNTAGT. V was trimmed by 7 bases and J by 11 bases, leaving 9 bases between them.

This chain uses TRBV6-1 with TRBJ2-1, with no clear D. From germline, CDR1 is MNHNS and CDR2 SASEGT. V dropped 2 bases and J dropped 7 bases, with 6 bases sitting between them. This CDR3 spans 12 amino acids. The CDR3 nucleotides read TGTGCCAGCAGTGAAATGGGTAATGAGCAGTTCTTC. Translation gives CASSEMGNEQFF.

As DNA, the CDR3 is TGTGCCAGCAGCTCGCAGAGCACAGATACGCAGTATTTT. Translation gives CASSSQSTDTQYF. This chain uses TRBV5-6 with TRBJ2-3; no definite D call. This CDR3 has 13 amino acids. V shed 3 bases and J shed 0 bases, with 5 bases lying between them. Germline assignment: CDR1 SGHDT and CDR2 YYEEEE. The full variable domain, its missing parts supplied by reference TRBV5-6 and TRBJ2-3, is DAGVTQSPTHLIKTRGQQVTLRCSPKSGHDTVSWYQQALGQGPQFIFQYYEEEERQRGNFPDRFSGHQFPNYSSELNVNALLLGDSALYLCASSSQSTDTQYFGPGTRLTVL.

V usage is TRBV19 and J usage is TRBJ1-5, with TRBD1 identical over 7 bases. J was trimmed by 0 bases and V by 8 bases; bases with no gene match: 16. There are 18 residues in the CDR3. Per the germline V gene, CDR1 is LNHDA and CDR2 is SQIVND (reference sequence). The CDR3 sequence is CASCNLRQGINSNQPQHF. CDR3 sequence (DNA): TGTGCCAGTTGTAACCTACGACAGGGAATCAATAGCAATCAGCCCCAGCATTTT.

This clone was counted between two and nine times. V and J are TRBV18 and TRBJ1-1; possible D gene TRBD1, 5 bases. Germline V CDR1 and CDR2: KGHSH, LQKENI. Trimming stripped 8 bases from V and 2 bases from J, with 12 bases between. The CDR3 contains 13 residues. CDR3 DNA sequence: TGTGCCAGCAATCAGGGTACTAACACTGAAGCTTTCTTT. The encoded protein is CASNQGTNTEAFF. Drawing the rest from reference TRBV18 and TRBJ1-1, the complete variable domain is NAGVMQNPRHLVRRRGQEARLRCSPMKGHSHVYWYRQLPEEGLKFMVYLQKENIIDESGMPKERFSAEFPKEGPSILRIQQVVRGDSAAYFCASNQGTNTEAFFGQGTRLTVV.

The chain joins TRBV7-3 to TRBJ2-3, with D tentatively TRBD1 (6 bases). V gave up 5 bases and J gave up 4 bases, with 13 bases separating them. The germline CDR1 and CDR2 sequences are SGHTA and FQGTGA. The CDR3 totals 14 residues. CDR3 nucleotide sequence: TGTGCCAGCAGCAAAACAGGGTTTTCAGATACGCAGTATTTT. This gives the protein CASSKTGFSDTQYF.

This chain uses TRBV25-1 with TRBJ1-2, with a weak D call TRBD1 (6 bases). Germline CDR1 is MGHDK and CDR2 is SYGVNS. The CDR3 is 13 residues long. Trimming took off 1 base at V and 4 bases at J, with 7 bases between the two ends. The CDR3 reads CASSESGAYGYTF. The CDR3 nucleotides are TGTGCCAGCAGTGAATCGGGGGCCTATGGCTACACCTTC.

This chain links TRBV15 with TRBJ2-3; 10 bases map to TRBD1. Losses at the gene ends were 1 base for V and 2 bases for J; bases not matched to a gene: 3. CDR3 length: 16 residues. Germline CDR1 LNHNV, CDR2 YYDKDF (reference sequence). The CDR3 here is CATSRVTGGYTDTQYF. The CDR3 DNA follows: TGTGCCACCAGCAGAGTGACAGGGGGCTACACAGATACGCAGTATTTT.

This sequence joins TRBV4-2 and TRBJ2-3, with TRBD2 identical over 9 bases. Per germline, CDR1 LGHNA and CDR2 YNFKEQ. The V gene end was trimmed by 0 bases and the J gene end by 9 bases; junction bases not matched to a gene: 10. There are 16 residues in the CDR3. The CDR3: CASSQDPTSGSGTQYF. DNA for the CDR3: TGTGCCAGCAGCCAAGATCCGACTAGCGGATCGGGAACGCAGTATTTT.

This sequence joins TRBV29-1 and TRBJ1-2; no definite D call. The CDR3 totals 11 residues. Germline CDR1 and CDR2: SQVTM and ANQGSEA. Trimming pared 4 bases from V and 3 bases from J, leaving 6 bases between. The CDR3 region is CSVAAHYGYTF. CDR3 sequence (DNA): TGCAGCGTTGCGGCGCACTATGGCTACACCTTC.

The V and J genes are TRBV11-2 and TRBJ1-1; a weak D match, TRBD1 (6 bases). Trimming removed 2 bases from V and 6 bases from J, with 16 bases in between. CDR1 is SGHAT and CDR2 is FQNNGV in the germline V gene. The CDR3 runs to 15 residues. This chain's CDR3 is CASSLQQGPVAEAFF. CDR3 nucleotides: TGTGCCAGCAGCTTACAACAGGGCCCGGTGGCTGAAGCTTTCTTT.

This clone was counted once. The chain joins TRBV18 to TRBJ1-6; tentative D call: TRBD1 (5 bases). This CDR3 is 15 amino acids long. The V end lost 6 bases, the J end lost 9 bases, and 18 bases lay between the germline ends. Looked up from germline, CDR1 is KGHSH and CDR2 is LQKENI. In DNA, the CDR3 is TGTGCCAGCTCTCCCAATGCAGGGTCGGTTTCACCCCTCCACTTT. Translation: CASSPNAGSVSPLHF.

This chain joins TRBV5-1 and TRBJ2-3, with TRBD1 as a possible D gene (5 bases). CDR1 SGHRS and CDR2 YFSETQ come from the germline V gene. This CDR3 spans 15 amino acids. V was clipped by 0 bases and J by 4 bases, with 12 bases between them. The chain's CDR3 is CASSLEGMGPDTQYF. The CDR3 DNA is TGCGCCAGCAGCTTGGAAGGTATGGGGCCAGATACGCAGTATTTT.

V and J are TRBV2 and TRBJ1-5, with TRBD1 matching 9 bases. Germline CDR1 reads SNHLY; CDR2 reads FYNNEI. The V gene end was trimmed by 3 bases and the J gene end by 7 bases; junction bases not matched to a gene: 7. This CDR3 is 15 amino acids long. CDR3 sequence (DNA): TGTGCCAGCAGTGATTCACAGGGGGCTCGGCAGCCCCAGCATTTT. Encoded protein: CASSDSQGARQPQHF. The full variable domain, rest sourced from reference TRBV2 and TRBJ1-5, is EPEVTQTPSHQVTQMGQEVILRCVPISNHLYFYWYRQILGQKVEFLVSFYNNEISEKSEIFDDQFSVERPDGSNFTLKIRSTKLEDSAMYFCASSDSQGARQPQHFGDGTRLSIL.

V usage is TRBV19 and J usage is TRBJ2-2; TRBD2 agrees at 9 bases. Germline assignment: CDR1 LNHDA and CDR2 SQIVND (reference sequence). The CDR3 is 16 amino acids. V shed 1 base and J 7 bases; nucleotides not matched to a gene: 7. This chain's CDR3 is CASSIGGGRADGELFF. As DNA, the CDR3 is TGTGCCAGTAGTATAGGAGGCGGGAGGGCCGACGGGGAGCTGTTTTTT.

V usage is TRBV29-1 and J usage is TRBJ2-3, with D possibly TRBD2 on 5 matching bases. Between the trimmed V and J ends, which lost 2 bases and 3 bases, there was a span of 12 bases. Germline V gives CDR1 SQVTM, CDR2 ANQGSEA. The CDR3 length is 14 residues. CDR3: CSVEKGRGTDTQYF. The CDR3, as DNA: TGCAGCGTTGAAAAGGGTAGAGGGACAGATACGCAGTATTTT.

The chain uses TRBV7-2 and TRBJ2-1; TRBD1 aligns across 10 bases. The CDR3 is made up of 16 amino acids. V was clipped by 1 base and J by 3 bases; unmatched bases: 3. Germline V gene lookup returns CDR1 SGHTA and CDR2 FQGNSA. CDR3 nucleotide sequence: TGTGCCAGCAGCTTAGGGACAGGGGGATACTACAATGAGCAGTTCTTC. Protein product: CASSLGTGGYYNEQFF.

The rearrangement uses TRBV29-1 and TRBJ2-7; 7 bases fit TRBD2. Germline V gives CDR1 SQVTM, CDR2 ANQGSEA. Trimming removed 4 bases from V and 0 bases from J; junction bases left unmatched: 3. This CDR3 has 13 residues. The CDR3 DNA is TGCAGCGTTGCCGGGAGGAACTCCTACGAGCAGTACTTC. This translates into CSVAGRNSYEQYF.

The J gene is TRBJ2-3, the V gene TRBV5-6; tentatively, D is TRBD2 (6 bases). The CDR3 loop spans 18 amino acids. V lost 3 bases and J lost 0, with 20 bases in between. Germline values: CDR1 SGHDT, CDR2 YYEEEE. For the CDR3, the DNA is TGTGCCAGCAGCTCATACCGGGACTTCTACAATAGCACAGATACGCAGTATTTT. This encodes CASSSYRDFYNSTDTQYF.